This TCR beta chain was captured in a study of cytomegalovirus exposure and HLA in healthy donors. This clone was picked up a small number of times. Antigen unknown. The CDR3 has 13 residues. Trimming took off 4 bases at V and 7 bases at J, with 11 bases between the two ends. Germline CDR1 ENHRY, CDR2 SYGVKD. Researchers ran the PCR with 60 Vbeta and 13 Jbeta primers. This table comes from immunoSEQ multiplex PCR, and its TCRdb copy is limited to in-frame clones, with some not included. The top ten hold approximately 4% of the sample, which has about 130,000 clones, 80% seen once. Study-level findings and limits: Immune exposure data for these donors was limited to CMV serostatus.

This TCR derives from a woman in her forties in good health and CMV-seronegative. Sample: PBMCs. This chain uses TRBV10-3 with TRBJ2-1; D ambiguous. The CDR3 loop is CAISGPERNEQFF. The DNA of the CDR3 is TGTGCCATCAGTGGACCCGAGAGGAATGAGCAGTTCTTC.